This is a list of T cell receptor beta chains from one sample in a study of OX40 agonist ivuxolimab in advanced cancers. Assay: immunoSEQ multiplex PCR; the TCRdb copy retains only in-frame clones and omits some. The table records more than 25,000 clones, about 84% of them present only once. The specimen was CD4+ or CD8+ T cells sorted from blood, collected in a trial of the OX40 agonist ivuxolimab. The receptors come from an adult with an advanced solid tumor such as melanoma, head and neck, liver or kidney cancer. CDR3s include the opening cysteine and the closing phenylalanine or tryptophan. D genes are given only for firm matches. The size of a clone is reported for some rows only, either as once, few or many, or as a class for expanded clones.

v_gene	abundance	j_gene	d_gene	CDR3aa	CDR3nt
TRBV5-4	NA	TRBJ2-5	TRBD2	CASSLAGGMETQYF	TGTGCCAGCAGCTTAGCGGGAGGAATGGAGACCCAGTACTTC
TRBV7-3	NA	TRBJ2-2	NA	CASSTQINTGELFF	TGTGCCAGCAGCACCCAGATCAACACCGGGGAGCTGTTTTTT
TRBV4-1	few	TRBJ2-7	NA	CASSQAETYEQYF	TGCGCCAGCAGCCAGGCAGAAACCTACGAGCAGTACTTC
TRBV4-1	NA	TRBJ1-5	NA	CASSQGSGYNQPQHF	TGCGCCAGCAGCCAAGGGTCCGGGTACAATCAGCCCCAGCATTTT
TRBV29-1	NA	TRBJ2-7	TRBD2	CSVETGGPYEQYF	TGCAGCGTTGAGACGGGAGGGCCTTACGAGCAGTACTTC
TRBV11-2	NA	TRBJ2-5	NA	CASSLVGGGGETQYF	TGTGCCAGCAGCTTAGTCGGCGGAGGGGGGGAGACCCAGTACTTC
TRBV27	NA	TRBJ1-1	NA	CASSWTDVNTEAFF	TGTGCCAGCAGTTGGACAGATGTGAACACTGAAGCTTTCTTT
TRBV21-1	NA	TRBJ2-7	NA	CASSKVRVVGSYEQYF	TGTGCCAGCAGCAAAGTTCGAGTAGTAGGCTCCTACGAGCAGTACTTC
TRBV6-5	once	TRBJ2-1	TRBD2	CASSYKLAGGEQFF	TGTGCCAGCAGTTACAAATTAGCGGGAGGGGAGCAGTTCTTC
TRBV5-1	NA	TRBJ2-1	TRBD2	CASSLAPTSGRLSYNEQFF	TGCGCCAGCAGCTTGGCCCCTACTAGCGGGCGACTCTCCTACAATGAGCAGTTCTTC
TRBV4-1	NA	TRBJ1-3	TRBD1	CASSQDPPRGLGNTIYF	TGCGCCAGCAGCCAAGATCCCCCCAGGGGGCTAGGAAACACCATATATTTT
TRBV7-9	NA	TRBJ1-4	NA	CASSSTGINEKLFF	TGTGCCAGCAGCTCTACAGGGATCAATGAAAAACTGTTTTTT
TRBV2	NA	TRBJ2-1	TRBD2	CASSEMRLAGDREQFF	TGTGCCAGCAGTGAAATGCGGCTAGCGGGAGATCGTGAGCAGTTCTTC
TRBV2	NA	TRBJ1-1	TRBD1	CASSEFDRGGLDTEAFF	TGTGCCAGCAGTGAATTCGACAGGGGGGGTTTGGACACTGAAGCTTTCTTT
TRBV6-1	few	TRBJ2-6	NA	CASSEVVASGANVLTF	TGTGCCAGCAGTGAAGTTGTGGCCTCTGGGGCCAACGTCCTGACTTTC
TRBV7-2	once	TRBJ1-4	NA	CASSRGGEREKLFF	TGTGCCAGCAGCCGAGGGGGGGAACGAGAAAAACTGTTTTTT
TRBV9	NA	TRBJ1-2	NA	CASSSPFERRSYGYTF	TGTGCCAGCAGCTCCCCCTTCGAAAGACGCAGTTATGGCTACACCTTC
TRBV11-1	NA	TRBJ2-1	NA	CASSVTGSSYNEQFF	TGTGCCAGCAGCGTTACTGGAAGCTCCTACAATGAGCAGTTCTTC
TRBV7-9	NA	TRBJ2-2	NA	CASSLAQGFGTGELFF	TGTGCCAGCAGCTTAGCACAGGGATTTGGCACCGGGGAGCTGTTTTTT
TRBV29-1	NA	TRBJ2-2	NA	CSVGVQATGELFF	TGCAGCGTTGGAGTACAGGCGACCGGGGAGCTGTTTTTT